The 8 T cell receptor beta chains reported below all come from one sample, sequenced in a study. Via MiXCR, TCRdb re-called the 5' RACE reads, giving one row per CDR3 protein. The table has over 45,000 distinct CDR3 sequences, about 26% seen once; the top ten hold roughly 2.2%. Tregs were sorted as CD4+CD25+CD127-/low cells. Sequenced sample: tumor-infiltrating Tregs sorted from the breast tumor. These receptors all come from a female donor with breast cancer.

Note on this clonotype: One end of the junction does not line up with germline, which may come from a read error. The gene calls are TRBV28 and TRBJ2-1; no clear D gene. Germline V lookup: CDR1 MDHEN, CDR2 SYDVKM. The CDR3 totals 17 residues. CDR3 amino acids: CASSLDPVLKNYDEQFF. The CDR3 bases are TGTGCCAGCAGTTTAGATCCAGTACTAAAAAACTACGATGAGCAGTTCTTC. Full variable domain (remainder filled in from reference TRBV28 and TRBJ2-1): DVKVTQSSRYLVKRTGEKVFLECVQDMDHENMFWYRQDPGLGLRLIYFSYDVKMKEKGDIPEGYSVSREKKERFSLILESASTNQTSMYLCASSLDPVLKNYDEQFFGPGTRLTVL.

The CDR3 sequence is CASSGTRGQGQETQYF. In nucleotides, the CDR3 is TGTGCCAGCAGCGGCACGCGTGGACAGGGACAAGAGACCCAGTACTTC. This chain links TRBV9 with TRBJ2-5; 8 nucleotides line up with TRBD1. Germline loops: CDR1 SGDLS, CDR2 YYNGEE. The V and J ends lost 3 bases and 2 bases, in that order; junction bases with no gene match: 9. The CDR3 has 16 amino acids.

This clonotype was recorded a few times. This chain joins TRBV5-1 and TRBJ2-3; 8 bases fit TRBD2. This CDR3 is 17 amino acids long. The J segment lost 2 bases and the V segment lost 2 bases, leaving 10 bases of the junction unmatched. The germline V gene encodes CDR1 SGHRS and CDR2 YFSETQ. CDR3 DNA sequence: TGCGCCAGCAGCTTATTATCGAGCGGGGGTACCACAGATACGCAGTATTTT. Amino acid sequence: CASSLLSSGGTTDTQYF.

This clonotype was counted only a few times. The chain carries TRBV4-1 and TRBJ2-5; 15 bases align to TRBD2. CDR3 length: 17 residues. Germline V lookup: CDR1 MGHRA, CDR2 YSYEKL. The V segment lost 2 bases and the J segment 7 bases; nucleotides outside the gene matches: 8. CDR3 nucleotides: TGCGCCAGCAGCCAAATAGGACTAGCGGGAGGGCGAGGGACCCAGTACTTC. Translated: CASSQIGLAGGRGTQYF.

The chain recombines TRBV7-2 with TRBJ2-3; D might be TRBD1 (5 bases). CDR1 is SGHTA and CDR2 is FQGNSA in the germline V gene. V shed 4 bases and J shed 7 bases, with 15 bases lying between them. The length of the CDR3 is 14 residues. CDR3 DNA sequence: TGTGCCAGCAGCTCCCGGTTGGGGCCTTATACGCAGTATTTT. It encodes CASSSRLGPYTQYF.

This clonotype occurred a few times. The rearrangement links TRBV28 to TRBJ1-4; unclear D gene. The V end was cut by 1 base, the J end by 7 bases, with 13 bases between. This CDR3 comprises 15 residues. In germline, CDR1 is MDHEN, CDR2 SYDVKM. CDR3 sequence (DNA): TGTGCCAGCAGTTTATTCGGAGAATTGGGTGAAAAACTGTTTTTT. Translating gives CASSLFGELGEKLFF.

This clonotype showed up just a few times. V and J are TRBV7-2 and TRBJ2-2; TRBD1 might be the D (6 bases). In germline, CDR1 is SGHTA, CDR2 FQGNSA. The CDR3 extends over 16 amino acids. Trimming took off 1 base at V and 2 bases at J, with 11 bases between the two ends. The CDR3 region is CASSLGQGSNTGELFF. The DNA for the CDR3 is TGTGCCAGCAGCTTAGGTCAGGGGTCCAACACCGGGGAGCTGTTTTTT. The variable domain in full, completed from reference TRBV7-2 and TRBJ2-2, reads GAGVSQSPSNKVTEKGKDVELRCDPISGHTALYWYRQSLGQGLEFLIYFQGNSAPDKSGLPSDRFSAERTGGSVSTLTIQRTQQEDSAVYLCASSLGQGSNTGELFFGEGSRLTVL.

This clonotype was picked up many times. The V gene is TRBV4-1, the J gene TRBJ2-7; D might be TRBD1 (6 bases). CDR1 and CDR2 from the germline V gene are MGHRA and YSYEKL. The CDR3 has 16 residues. The V gene lost 0 bases and the J gene lost 4 bases, with 16 bases spanning the gap. The CDR3 spells CASSQDLQTGYYEQYF. For the CDR3, the DNA is TGCGCCAGCAGCCAAGATCTACAGACAGGTTATTACGAGCAGTACTTC.